The present T cell receptor (beta chain) was sequenced within a study of T-cell memory formation after mild COVID-19. Study-wide context: Across donors, TCR clusters were largely donor specific.

TCRdb analysed the 5' RACE reads with MiXCR anew, one entry per CDR3 protein. This sample has around 200,000 distinct CDR3 sequences; around 30% occur once, and the top ten carry approximately 10%. This CDR3 is 14 amino acids long. The germline V gene encodes CDR1 SGHRS and CDR2 YFSETQ. V was clipped by 4 bases and J by 5 bases, with 13 bases between them. A word on this clonotype: Its cognate antigen is unknown.

Study results and limitations: CD8+ contracting clones occupied EMRA, while CD4+ ones occupied mainly CM and EM.

The sample comprised PBMCs or a T cell subset sorted from them (not recorded which). This sequence originates from an adult woman who had mild COVID-19 (a few samples of this study predate the infection). Cell type and time point are not known. V usage is TRBV5-1 and J usage is TRBJ2-1, with no clear D. The CDR3 protein is CASSARVFDNEQFF. In DNA form, the CDR3 reads TGCGCCAGCAGCGCCCGGGTCTTCGACAATGAGCAGTTCTTC.